This T cell receptor beta chain was recorded in a study of shared clonotypes between healthy human individuals. Study results and limitations: Unshared clonotypes carried lower generation probabilities than those common to all four donors. When naive CD4 clonotypes were compared across a few donors, about 4.8% were shared.

Comment on this clone: The antigen is undetermined. Other DNA variants within this sample encode the same CDR3.

The method was immunoSEQ multiplex PCR; TCRdb's version includes in-frame clones alone and lacks a portion of them. This table holds around 1 million clones, approximately 76% found once. This TCR derives from a man aged 18 to 30 in good health. Sequencing was done on a sample of memory CD4+ T cells sorted from blood. The subset is: CD45RA-negative fraction.

CDR3 in DNA: TGTGCCAGTAGGGGCGGGGAGACCCAGTACTTC. It yields the protein CASRGGETQYF. The chain recombines TRBV19 with TRBJ2-5; D perhaps matches TRBD2 (5 bases). The germline V gene has CDR1 LNHDA and CDR2 SQIVND (reference sequence). The CDR3 sequence is 11 residues long. V was clipped by 6 bases and J by 5 bases, with 7 bases between them.